The clone carrying this T cell receptor (beta chain) appeared once. Clones were read by immunoSEQ multiplex PCR, and TCRdb kept only the in-frame ones, dropping some. The sample yields about 66,000 clones, more than 85% seen once. The entry originates in a study of T cell changes during pregnancy in multiple sclerosis. Trimming at V came to 5 bases and at J to 1 base, leaving 6 bases not matched to a gene. The V gene's germline CDR1 is SGHVS and CDR2 FNYEAQ. The CDR3 extends over 15 amino acids. Sequencing was performed on CD8+ T cells from peripheral blood mononuclear cells, taken before pregnancy. This chain joins TRBV7-6 and TRBJ2-5; 8 bases align to TRBD1. This TCR was recovered from a female donor with multiple sclerosis, enrolled in a pregnancy study. The CDR3 DNA sequence: TGTGCCAGCAGCAACCCCGGACAGGGCCAAGAGACCCAGTACTTC. It translates to CASSNPGQGQETQYF.